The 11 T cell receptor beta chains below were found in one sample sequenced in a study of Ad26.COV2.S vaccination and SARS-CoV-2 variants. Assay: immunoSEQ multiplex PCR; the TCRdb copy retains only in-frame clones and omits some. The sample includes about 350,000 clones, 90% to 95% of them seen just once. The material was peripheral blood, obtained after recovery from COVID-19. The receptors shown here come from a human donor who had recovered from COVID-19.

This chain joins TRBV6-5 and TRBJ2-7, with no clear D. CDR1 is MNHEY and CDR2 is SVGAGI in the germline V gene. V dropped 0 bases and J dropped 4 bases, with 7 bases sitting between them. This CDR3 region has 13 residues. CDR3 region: CASSYSDGYEQYF. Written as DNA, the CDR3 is TGTGCCAGCAGTTACTCGGACGGATACGAGCAGTACTTC.

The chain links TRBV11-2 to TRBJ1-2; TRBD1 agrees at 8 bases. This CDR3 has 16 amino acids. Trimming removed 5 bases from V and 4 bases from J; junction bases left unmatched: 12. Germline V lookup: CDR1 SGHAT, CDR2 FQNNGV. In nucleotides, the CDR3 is TGTGCCAGCAGCCCCGGAGGACAGGGAGCCCTCTATGGCTACACCTTC. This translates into CASSPGGQGALYGYTF.

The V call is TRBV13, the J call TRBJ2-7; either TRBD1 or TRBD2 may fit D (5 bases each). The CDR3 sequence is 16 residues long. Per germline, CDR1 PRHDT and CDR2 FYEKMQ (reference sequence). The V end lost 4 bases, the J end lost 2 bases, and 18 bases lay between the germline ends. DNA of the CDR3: TGTGCCAGCAGCTCAAGGGGAGTGAACCTTGCCTACGAGCAGTACTTC. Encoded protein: CASSSRGVNLAYEQYF.

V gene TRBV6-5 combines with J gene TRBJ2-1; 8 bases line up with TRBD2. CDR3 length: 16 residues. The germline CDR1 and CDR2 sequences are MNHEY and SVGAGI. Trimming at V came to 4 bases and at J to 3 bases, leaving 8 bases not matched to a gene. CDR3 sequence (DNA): TGTGCCAGCAGTTCCTCCTCGGGACTAGTCTACAATGAGCAGTTCTTC. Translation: CASSSSSGLVYNEQFF.

The CDR3 spells CASSFGRGQYNEQFF. CDR3 nucleotide sequence: TGTGCCAGCAGCTTTGGGCGGGGGCAATACAATGAGCAGTTCTTC. The V gene is TRBV5-4, the J gene TRBJ2-1, with a weak D call TRBD2 (7 bases). Deletions cut 2 bases from V and 4 bases from J, with 13 bases between. CDR3 length: 15 amino acids. CDR1 is SGHNT, CDR2 YYREEE, per germline (reference sequence). Supplemented by reference TRBV5-4 and TRBJ2-1, the full variable domain reads ETGVTQSPTHLIKTRGQQVTLRCSSQSGHNTVSWYQQALGQGPQFIFQYYREEENGRGNFPPRFSGLQFPNYSSELNVNALELDDSALYLCASSFGRGQYNEQFFGPGTRLTVL.

CDR3 protein: CASSSQGAVLYEQYF. As DNA, the CDR3 is TGTGCCAGCAGTTCTCAGGGAGCTGTTCTCTACGAGCAGTACTTC. The chain carries TRBV6-2 or TRBV6-3 and TRBJ2-7; TRBD1 or TRBD2 may be the D gene (5 bases each). CDR3 length equals 15 residues. The V gene lost 4 bases and the J gene lost 3 bases, with 16 bases spanning the gap. The V gene's germline CDR1 is MNHEY and CDR2 SVGEGT.

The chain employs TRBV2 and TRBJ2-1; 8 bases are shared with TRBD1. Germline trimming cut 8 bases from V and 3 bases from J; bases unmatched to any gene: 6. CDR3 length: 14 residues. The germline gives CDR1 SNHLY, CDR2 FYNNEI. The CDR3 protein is CASSGQGYYNEQFF. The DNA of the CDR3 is TGTGCCAGCTCAGGACAGGGCTACTACAATGAGCAGTTCTTC.

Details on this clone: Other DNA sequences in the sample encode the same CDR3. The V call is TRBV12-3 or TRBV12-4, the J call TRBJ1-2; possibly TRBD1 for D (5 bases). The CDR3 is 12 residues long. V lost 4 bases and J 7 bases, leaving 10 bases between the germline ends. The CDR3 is CASSSQGSGYTF. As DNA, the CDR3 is TGTGCCAGCAGTTCCCAGGGATCTGGCTACACCTTC.

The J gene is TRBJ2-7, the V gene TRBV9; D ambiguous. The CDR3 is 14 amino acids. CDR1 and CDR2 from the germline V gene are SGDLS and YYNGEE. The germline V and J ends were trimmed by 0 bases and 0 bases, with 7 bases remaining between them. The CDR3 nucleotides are TGTGCCAGCAGCGTAGCCAGGAGCTCCTACGAGCAGTACTTC. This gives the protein CASSVARSSYEQYF. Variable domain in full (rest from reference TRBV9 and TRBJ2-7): DSGVTQTPKHLITATGQRVTLRCSPRSGDLSVYWYQQSLDQGLQFLIQYYNGEERAKGNILERFSAQQFPDLHSELNLSSLELGDSALYFCASSVARSSYEQYFGPGTRLTVT.

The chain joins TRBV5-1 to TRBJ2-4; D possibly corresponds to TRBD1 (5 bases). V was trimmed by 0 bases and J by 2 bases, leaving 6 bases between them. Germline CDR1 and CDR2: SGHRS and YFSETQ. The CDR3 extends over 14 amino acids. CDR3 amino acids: CASSLEGTKNIQYF. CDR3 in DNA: TGCGCCAGCAGCTTGGAGGGGACCAAAAACATTCAGTACTTC.

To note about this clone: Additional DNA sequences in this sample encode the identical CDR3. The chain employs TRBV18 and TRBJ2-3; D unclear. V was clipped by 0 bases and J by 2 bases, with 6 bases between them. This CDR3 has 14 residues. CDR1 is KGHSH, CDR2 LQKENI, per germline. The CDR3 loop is CASSPPGSTDTQYF. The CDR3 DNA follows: TGTGCCAGCTCACCACCAGGGTCCACAGATACGCAGTATTTT.